The present T cell receptor (beta chain) was sequenced within a study of T-cell reconstitution after alpha-beta-depleted transplantation in children. General study findings and limits: Reported findings indicate that, about two months after transplant, alpha-beta T cells came from several hundred expanded clones, which were derived from non-depleted graft cells.

The V end lost 6 bases, the J end lost 0 bases, and 9 bases lay between the germline ends. Germline V CDR1 and CDR2: LNHDA, SQIVND (reference sequence). The length of the CDR3 is 14 residues. This clonotype was seen more than once but under ten times. No antigen is known for it. The authors prepared the TCRbeta library with unique molecular identifiers. From the PCR reads, TCRdb called clonotypes with MiXCR, one entry per CDR3 protein. The sample contains about 160,000 distinct CDR3 sequences, 11% of which appear only once. Sample: PBMCs, taken before TCRalphabeta/CD19-depleted stem cell transplant. The receptor's source is a boy between 2 and 10 years old with acute myeloid leukemia, due to receive a stem cell transplant. The V call is TRBV19, the J call TRBJ1-5; TRBD1 is a possible D gene (6 bases). The CDR3 sequence is CASRTGHSNQPQHF. In nucleotides, the CDR3 is TGTGCCAGTAGAACAGGGCATAGCAATCAGCCCCAGCATTTT.